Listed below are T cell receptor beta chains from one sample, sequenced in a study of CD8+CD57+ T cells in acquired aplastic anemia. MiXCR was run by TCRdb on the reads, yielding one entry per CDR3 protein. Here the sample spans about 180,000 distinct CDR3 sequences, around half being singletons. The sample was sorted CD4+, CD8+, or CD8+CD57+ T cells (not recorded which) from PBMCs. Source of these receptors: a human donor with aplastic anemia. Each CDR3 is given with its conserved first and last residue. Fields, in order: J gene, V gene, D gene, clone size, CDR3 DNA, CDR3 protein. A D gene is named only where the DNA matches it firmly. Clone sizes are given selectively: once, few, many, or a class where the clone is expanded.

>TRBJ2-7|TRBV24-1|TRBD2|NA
TGTGCCACCAGTGGTGTGCGGGAGCGCGACGAGCAGTACTTC
CATSGVRERDEQYF
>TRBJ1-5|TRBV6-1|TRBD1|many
TGTGCCAGCACCAACGGGGGACAGGGGACCTTCAATCAGCCCCAGCATTTT
CASTNGGQGTFNQPQHF
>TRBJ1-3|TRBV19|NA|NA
TGTGCCAGTAGTCGGGGCCTACTCGGGGGAAACACCATATATTTT
CASSRGLLGGNTIYF
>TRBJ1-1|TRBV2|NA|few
TGTGCCAGCAGTGAATCGGGGCTAGTGGGCACTGAAGCTTTCTTT
CASSESGLVGTEAFF
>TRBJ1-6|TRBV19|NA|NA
TGTGCCAGTAGCCGGAGGGGGGTCTCACCCCTCCACTTT
CASSRRGVSPLHF
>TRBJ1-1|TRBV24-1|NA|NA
TGTGCCACCAGGGGGCGGGACCTGGGGGACACTGAAGCTTTCTTT
CATRGRDLGDTEAFF
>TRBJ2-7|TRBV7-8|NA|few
TGTGCCAGCAGCACGTTAATAAACGAGCAGTACTTC
CASSTLINEQYF
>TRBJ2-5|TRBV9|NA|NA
TGTGCCAGCAGCGGCCTGAGATGGGTTCGAGAGACCCAGTACTTC
CASSGLRWVRETQYF
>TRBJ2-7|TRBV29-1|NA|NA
TGCAGCGTTGAAGTGAGGGGCAGTTCCTACGAGCAGTACTTC
CSVEVRGSSYEQYF
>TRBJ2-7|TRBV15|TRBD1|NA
TGTGCCACCAGCATCGACAGGGGAACCTCCTACGAGCAGTACTTC
CATSIDRGTSYEQYF
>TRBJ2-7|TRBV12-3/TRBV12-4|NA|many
TGTGCCAGCAGTTCCCGGGCCAGGGGGGGGGCCTACGAGCAGTACTTC
CASSSRARGGAYEQYF
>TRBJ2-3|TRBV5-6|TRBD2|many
TGTGCCAGCAGCGAGGGACTAGCGGGCACAGATACGCAGTATTTT
CASSEGLAGTDTQYF
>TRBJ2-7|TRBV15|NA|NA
TGTGCCACCAGCAGCGGAGAACAGGGTTCCTACGAGCAGTACTTC
CATSSGEQGSYEQYF
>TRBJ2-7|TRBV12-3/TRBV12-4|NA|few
TGTGCCAGCAGTTTAAAAGGGGCCGGCGAGCAGTACTTC
CASSLKGAGEQYF
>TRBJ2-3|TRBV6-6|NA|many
TGTGCCAGCAGTCCCTCCAATACGCAGTATTTT
CASSPSNTQYF
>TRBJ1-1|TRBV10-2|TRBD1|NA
TGCGCCAGCAGGAGGGGGCCTCTGAACACTGAAGCTTTCTTT
CASRRGPLNTEAFF
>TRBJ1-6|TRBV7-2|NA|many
TGTGCCAGCAGCTCACAGGGCTCACCCCTCCACTTT
CASSSQGSPLHF
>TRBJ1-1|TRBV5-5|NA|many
TGTGCCAGCAGCTTGGGGCAGGGTGGGGGCACTGAAGCTTTCTTT
CASSLGQGGGTEAFF
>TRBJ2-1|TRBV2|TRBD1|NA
TGTGCCAGCAGGGCTGGACAGGGGGCAAGAGAGCAGTTCTTC
CASRAGQGAREQFF
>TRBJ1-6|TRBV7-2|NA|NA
TGTGCCAGCAGTGAGGGCTCCTATAATTCACCCCTCCACTTT
CASSEGSYNSPLHF
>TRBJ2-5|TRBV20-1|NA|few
TGCAGTGCTGTGGACCCAAACAGGGAGGGCCGAGAGACCCAGTACTTC
CSAVDPNREGRETQYF
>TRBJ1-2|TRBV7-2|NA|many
TGTGCCAGCAGCTTAATTACAGGGAACTATGGCTACACCTTC
CASSLITGNYGYTF
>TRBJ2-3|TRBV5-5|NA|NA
TGTGCCAGCAGCTTGGAAGATACGCACTATTTT
CASSLEDTHYF
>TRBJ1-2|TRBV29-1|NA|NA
TGCAGCGTTCGGCCTACGGACGGCTACACCTTC
CSVRPTDGYTF
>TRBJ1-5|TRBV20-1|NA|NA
TGCAGTGCTAGAGAATCTTCATCCATTCGGGCTCAGCCCCAGCATTTT
CSARESSSIRAQPQHF
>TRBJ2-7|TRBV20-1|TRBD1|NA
TGCAGTGTCAACACAGGGGGCTACGAGCAGTACTTC
CSVNTGGYEQYF
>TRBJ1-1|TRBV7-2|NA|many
TGTGCCAGCAGCCACGGGGGGACGGGAGCTTTCTTT
CASSHGGTGAFF
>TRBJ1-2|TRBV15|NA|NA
TGTGCCACCAGCACGGGCACATGGACAGAGAACTATGGCTACACCTTC
CATSTGTWTENYGYTF
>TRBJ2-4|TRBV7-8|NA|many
TGTGCCAGCAGCCTAGCAGGAGCCAAAAACATTCAGTACTTC
CASSLAGAKNIQYF
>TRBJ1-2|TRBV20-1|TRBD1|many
TGCAGTGCTGGAGGACAGGGCGGGTTAGGCTACACCTTC
CSAGGQGGLGYTF
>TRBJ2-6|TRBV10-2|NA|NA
TGTGCCAGCAGCGATAGGGGTGGGGCCAACGTCCTGACTTTC
CASSDRGGANVLTF
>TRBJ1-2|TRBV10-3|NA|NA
TGTGCCATCAGTGAGTCGAGACTAGCGGGGAGCTACACCTTC
CAISESRLAGSYTF
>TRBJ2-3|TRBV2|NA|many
TGTGCCAGCAGTGCCGCGAATACGCAGTATTTT
CASSAANTQYF
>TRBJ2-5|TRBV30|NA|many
TGTGCCTGGAGTGTAGCTACCCCACAAGAGACCCAGTACTTC
CAWSVATPQETQYF
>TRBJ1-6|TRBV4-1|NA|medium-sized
TGCGCCAGCAGCCAGGGTCTTTGGCCCCTCCACTTT
CASSQGLWPLHF
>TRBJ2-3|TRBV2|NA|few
TGTGCCAGCAGGGGAGCAACAGATACGCAGTATTTT
CASRGATDTQYF
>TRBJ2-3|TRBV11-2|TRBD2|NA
TGTGCCAGCAGCCCAGCTAGCGGGGGATACACAGATACGCAGTATTTT
CASSPASGGYTDTQYF
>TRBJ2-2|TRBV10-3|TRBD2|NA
TGTGCCATCAGTCGAACGGGGGGGGCCGGGGAGCTGTTTTTT
CAISRTGGAGELFF
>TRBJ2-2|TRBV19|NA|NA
TGTGCCAGTAGTACCGACAGGTACACCGGGGAGCTGTTTTTT
CASSTDRYTGELFF
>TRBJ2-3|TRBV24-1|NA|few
TGTGCCACCAGTGATCAGGGTTCCGATACGCAGTATTTT
CATSDQGSDTQYF
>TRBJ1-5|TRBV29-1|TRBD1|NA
TGCAGCGTGGGGACAGGGGCCGGGCGTAGCAATCAGCCCCAGCATTTT
CSVGTGAGRSNQPQHF
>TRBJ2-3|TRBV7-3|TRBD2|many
TGTGCCAGCAGCCGCGGGACTAGCGGCGCCTCCCGAGATACGCAGTATTTT
CASSRGTSGASRDTQYF
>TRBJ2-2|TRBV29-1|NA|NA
TGCAGCGTTGAGAAGGGCGCCGGGGAGCTGTTTTTT
CSVEKGAGELFF
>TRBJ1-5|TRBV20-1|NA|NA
TGCAGTGCTGGGGGGGACCTGCCGACACATCAGCAGCCCCAGCATTTT
CSAGGDLPTHQQPQHF